The 27 T cell receptor beta chains given below trace back to one sample, sequenced in a study of T cell repertoires in cytomegalovirus infection. TCRdb ran MiXCR on the reads and lists one entry per CDR3 protein. The data hold approximately 550,000 distinct CDR3 sequences, with 15% to 20% observed a single time. The material sequenced was CD8+ T cells from PBMCs. The receptors here all came from a human donor in good health (CMV status not recorded). Some clones in this sample may be carry-over from other donors' samples.

The J gene is TRBJ2-1, the V gene TRBV11-2, with TRBD2 identical over 11 bases. The length of the CDR3 is 16 residues. The J segment lost 7 bases and the V segment lost 5 bases, leaving 10 bases of the junction unmatched. CDR1 is SGHAT and CDR2 is FQNNGV in the germline V gene. The CDR3 reads CASSAPGLAVGNEQFF. CDR3 coding DNA: TGTGCCAGCAGCGCACCGGGACTAGCGGTTGGAAATGAGCAGTTCTTC.

Regarding this clonotype: At one end the junction does not follow the germline gene, possibly because of a read error. The chain joins TRBV7-9 to TRBJ2-7; D unresolved. CDR1 and CDR2 from the germline V gene are SEHNR and FQNEAQ (reference sequence). The CDR3 totals 13 residues. For the CDR3, the DNA is TGTGCCGGCAGCTTGAAGGGCGTCTACGAGCAGTATTTC. Its protein product is CAGSLKGVYEQYF.

Details on this clonotype: Because the CDR3's place on the DNA is in doubt, the DNA is left out and the CDR3 is given as listed by TCRdb. CDR3 sequence: CASSVGLGSYEQCF. This chain links TRBV9 with TRBJ2-7. A total of 14 residues make up the CDR3, ends included. The germline CDR1 and CDR2 sequences are SGDLS and YYNGEE.

There are a few counts of this clonotype. The V call is TRBV23-1, the J call TRBJ2-3; D perhaps matches TRBD1 (7 bases). TRBV23-1 belongs to the ORF category, with a function that is uncertain. The V and J ends lost 4 bases and 6 bases respectively, with 23 bases between them. This CDR3 has 17 amino acids. CDR3 region: CASSLNNDREVRDTQYF. Written as DNA, the CDR3 is TGCGCCAGCAGTCTTAATAATGACAGGGAGGTGAGGGATACGCAGTATTTT.

This clonotype was counted between two and nine times. The V gene is TRBV7-2, the J gene TRBJ2-1, with D possibly being TRBD2 (6 bases). Per germline, CDR1 SGHTA and CDR2 FQGNSA. CDR3 length equals 16 residues. The germline V and J ends were trimmed by 2 bases and 0 bases, with 11 bases remaining between them. The CDR3 reads CASSLSGLNSYNEQFF. The CDR3 bases are TGTGCCAGCAGCTTAAGTGGACTAAACTCCTACAATGAGCAGTTCTTC.

This chain uses TRBV14 with TRBJ1-5; tentative D call: TRBD1 (6 bases). Germline V gene data show CDR1 as SGHDN and CDR2 as FVKESK. Trimming shortened V by 0 bases and J by 5 bases, and 8 bases separated the two germline ends. The CDR3 has 14 amino acids. CDR3 region: CASSQEGGDQPQHF. DNA of the CDR3: TGTGCCAGCAGCCAAGAAGGGGGTGATCAGCCCCAGCATTTT.

This clonotype was recorded a few times. V usage is TRBV10-3 and J usage is TRBJ1-6; no reliable D call. The V end was cut by 0 bases, the J end by 0 bases, with 9 bases between. The CDR3 contains 17 residues. Germline CDR1 and CDR2: ENHRY and SYGVKD. The CDR3 sequence: CAISESEGGSYNSPLHF. The CDR3 DNA reads as TGTGCCATCAGTGAGTCGGAGGGAGGCTCCTATAATTCACCCCTCCACTTT.

The table lists this clonotype with a few counts. The chain recombines TRBV29-1 with TRBJ1-1; the D gene is possibly TRBD1 (5 bases). Germline V lookup: CDR1 SQVTM, CDR2 ANQGSEA. The CDR3 runs to 12 residues. The V end lost 6 bases, the J end lost 7 bases, and 15 bases lay between the germline ends. CDR3 amino acids: CSVPGPTFEAFF. DNA of the CDR3: TGCAGCGTGCCGGGACCCACCTTTGAAGCTTTCTTT.

This clonotype was seen repeatedly, ten times or more. The chain has TRBV25-1 and TRBJ2-2, with TRBD2 matching over 9 bases. This CDR3 spans 17 amino acids. Germline V CDR1 and CDR2: MGHDK, SYGVNS. The junction had 10 bases not matched to a gene; V was cut back by 5 bases and J by 3 bases. CDR3 nucleotides: TGTGCCAGCAGTCCCATTCTAGCGGGACTCCACACCGGGGAGCTGTTTTTT. Protein sequence: CASSPILAGLHTGELFF.

This clonotype was observed at least ten times. The genes are TRBV5-6 and TRBJ1-5, with D possibly being TRBD1 (5 bases). The germline CDR1 and CDR2 sequences are SGHDT and YYEEEE. The length of the CDR3 is 16 residues. V was clipped by 6 bases and J by 0 bases, with 16 bases between them. The CDR3 sequence is CASTLRGAHSNQPQHF. CDR3 nucleotides: TGTGCCAGCACCCTGAGGGGTGCACATAGCAATCAGCCCCAGCATTTT. Full variable domain (rest looked up from reference TRBV5-6 and TRBJ1-5): DAGVTQSPTHLIKTRGQQVTLRCSPKSGHDTVSWYQQALGQGPQFIFQYYEEEERQRGNFPDRFSGHQFPNYSSELNVNALLLGDSALYLCASTLRGAHSNQPQHFGDGTRLSIL.

This clonotype was seen ten or more times. The rearrangement links TRBV10-3 to TRBJ2-7; TRBD2 matches at 9 bases. The germline gives CDR1 ENHRY, CDR2 SYGVKD. V trimming: 5 bases; J trimming: 1 base; junction bases outside the gene matches: 9. This CDR3 region has 16 residues. The CDR3: CAISRGREGGSYEQYF. The DNA for the CDR3 is TGTGCCATCAGTCGCGGGCGGGAGGGGGGGTCCTACGAGCAGTACTTC.

With respect to this clonotype: The missing conserved phenylalanine or tryptophan at the end of this CDR3 makes a read error likely. This chain joins TRBV4-3 and TRBJ2-7; 7 bases map to TRBD2. The length of the CDR3 is 15 residues. V lost 1 base and J lost 4; bases outside the gene matches: 7. CDR1 LGHNA and CDR2 YSLEER come from the germline V gene. The CDR3: CASSQALAVQYEQYY. The CDR3 region has the DNA TGCGCCAGCAGCCAAGCGCTAGCGGTTCAATACGAGCAGTACTAC.

This clonotype was seen ten or more times. The chain is built from TRBV7-2 and TRBJ2-1; 11 bases agree with TRBD2. Trimming cost V 4 bases and J 8 bases; bases outside gene matches: 7. The CDR3 sequence is 15 residues long. Looked up from germline, CDR1 is SGHTA and CDR2 is FQGNSA. The CDR3 region has the DNA TGTGCCAGCAGCTCCGTACTAGCGGGAGAGGATGAGCAGTTCTTC. Protein: CASSSVLAGEDEQFF.

This clonotype has a count of ten or more. The CDR3 region has the DNA TGTGCCAGCAGCCCCGGACAGGGAGGGACCGGGGAGCTGTTTTTT. Translation: CASSPGQGGTGELFF. The J gene is TRBJ2-2, the V gene TRBV7-6, with a tentative D call TRBD1 (8 bases). This CDR3 is 15 amino acids long. The V end lost 5 bases, the J end lost 5 bases, and 15 bases lay between the germline ends. The germline CDR1 and CDR2 sequences are SGHVS and FNYEAQ.

With regard to this clonotype: Because it lacks the conserved phenylalanine or tryptophan at the end, this CDR3 is likely a read error. The DNA is left out, because the CDR3 cannot be placed on it with certainty; the CDR3 is given as TCRdb lists it. V is TRBV7-4 and J is TRBJ2-7; TRBD1 is the table's D call, not checked against the DNA. CDR1 and CDR2 (germline): SGHVT, SQSDAQ. The CDR3 length equals 13 residues, ends included. This CDR3 reads CASMPPASYEPYL.

Points on this clonotype: A much larger clone lies one base from this, so it may be a read error. The CDR3 coding sequence is TGTGCCAGCAGCCACTTTCCCCCAAGCTCTGGGGCCAGCGTCCTGACTTTC. It codes for CASSHFPPSSGASVLTF. The chain carries TRBV7-3 and TRBJ2-6, with D perhaps TRBD1 (5 bases). The germline gives CDR1 SGHTA, CDR2 FQGTGA. This CDR3 is built from 17 residues.

A remark on this clonotype: The CDR3 does not close with the conserved phenylalanine or tryptophan, likely indicating a read error. V is TRBV7-6 and J is TRBJ2-5, with no clear D. Trimming left V 5 bases short and J 7 bases short, with 5 bases between. This CDR3 contains 10 residues. Germline V gives CDR1 SGHVS, CDR2 FNYEAQ. The CDR3 spells CASSRGTQYL. Here the CDR3 DNA reads TGTGCCAGCAGCCGAGGGACCCAGTACTTA.

This clonotype was detected only a few times. The chain recombines TRBV27 with TRBJ1-2; no clear D. V lost 4 bases and J 5 bases, leaving 14 bases between the germline ends. Germline loops: CDR1 MNHEY, CDR2 SMNVEV (reference sequence). The CDR3 spans 14 residues. CDR3 in amino acids: CASSSGPGLYGYTF. Written as DNA, the CDR3 is TGTGCCAGCAGTTCCGGACCGGGGTTATATGGCTACACCTTC.

This clonotype was observed at least ten times. Here the CDR3 reads CSVENFAGELFF. The CDR3 bases are TGCAGCGTTGAAAATTTCGCCGGGGAGCTGTTTTTT. The V gene is TRBV29-1, the J gene TRBJ2-2, with D uncertain. This CDR3 is built from 12 residues. V lost 2 bases and J lost 6, with 7 bases in between. In germline, CDR1 is SQVTM, CDR2 ANQGSEA.

The rearrangement links TRBV20-1 to TRBJ2-7, with D tentatively TRBD1 (6 bases). The CDR3 covers 16 residues. Trimming removed 0 bases at V and 0 bases at J, with 15 bases between. From germline, CDR1 is DFQATT and CDR2 SNEGSKA (reference sequence). The CDR3 DNA follows: TGCAGTGCTAGAGATTTCTACGAGGGGGTCTCCTACGAGCAGTACTTC. It yields the protein CSARDFYEGVSYEQYF.

With respect to this clonotype: A much more abundant neighbour one base away suggests this may be a read error. The rearrangement joins TRBV10-3 to TRBJ2-3, with D possibly called TRBD1 or TRBD2 (5 bases each). The CDR3 sequence is 13 residues long. Per the germline V gene, CDR1 is ENHRY and CDR2 is SYGVKD. The CDR3 DNA sequence: TGTGCCATCAGTGAGAAACGCGACGGGACGCAGAATTTT. Encoded protein: CAISEKRDGTQNF.

V usage is TRBV4-1 and J usage is TRBJ1-2; D unresolved. Trimming shortened V by 0 bases and J by 8 bases, and 13 bases separated the two germline ends. The germline CDR1 and CDR2 sequences are MGHRA and YSYEKL. The CDR3 sequence is 14 residues long. Here the CDR3 reads CASSQDFRGSGYTF. For the CDR3, the DNA is TGCGCCAGCAGCCAAGATTTCCGGGGTAGCGGCTACACCTTC.

Notes on this clonotype: An end of the junction differs from the germline gene, which may be a read error. The V call is TRBV7-2, the J call TRBJ1-4, with D tentatively TRBD1 (5 bases). This CDR3 spans 17 amino acids. Germline loops: CDR1 SGHTA, CDR2 FQGNSA. The CDR3 nucleotides are TGTGGCAGCAGCTCCGCCTCCTTACAGGCAACTAATGAAAAACTGTTTTTT. Protein product: CGSSSASLQATNEKLFF. The whole variable domain, filled in from reference TRBV7-2 and TRBJ1-4, reads GAGVSQSPSNKVTEKGKDVELRCDPISGHTALYWYRQSLGQGLEFLIYFQGNSAPDKSGLPSDRFSAERTGGSVSTLTIQRTQQEDSAVYLCGSSSASLQATNEKLFFGSGTQLSVL.

This clonotype was observed a single time. The J gene is TRBJ2-1, the V gene TRBV4-1, with unresolved D. CDR3 length: 13 residues. With 4 bases removed from V and 8 bases from J, the gap between germline ends came to 12 bases. The V gene's germline CDR1 is MGHRA and CDR2 YSYEKL. For the CDR3, the DNA is TGCGCCAGCAGCCTCCAGCTGTCCGATGAGCAGTTCTTC. It specifies CASSLQLSDEQFF.

The V and J genes are TRBV6-5 and TRBJ2-2; D is unresolved. This CDR3 is built from 14 residues. CDR1 is MNHEY, CDR2 SVGAGI, per germline. V lost 8 bases to trimming and J lost 1 base, with 11 bases between them. The CDR3 spells CASEEQWNTGELFF. CDR3 bases: TGTGCCAGCGAGGAACAGTGGAACACCGGGGAGCTGTTTTTT.

This clonotype has just a few counts. The DNA for the CDR3 is TGTGCCAGCTACGACAGGGTGGGAGGACCCCTCCACTTT. It codes for CASYDRVGGPLHF. The chain uses TRBV27 and TRBJ1-6; the match to TRBD1 covers 7 bases. The trim removed 8 bases at V and 12 bases at J, leaving 10 bases unmatched. Looked up from germline, CDR1 is MNHEY and CDR2 is SMNVEV (reference sequence). The CDR3 sequence is 13 residues long.

Only a few counts were recorded for this clonotype. This sequence joins TRBV6-4 and TRBJ1-6; no clear D gene. Germline CDR1 is MRHNA and CDR2 is SNTAGT. This CDR3 has 14 residues. V was shortened by 2 bases and J by 10 bases, with 12 bases between the two germline ends. CDR3 bases: TGTGCCAGCAGTGACGGCAGAGGCAGCTCACCCCTCCACTTT. As protein: CASSDGRGSSPLHF.